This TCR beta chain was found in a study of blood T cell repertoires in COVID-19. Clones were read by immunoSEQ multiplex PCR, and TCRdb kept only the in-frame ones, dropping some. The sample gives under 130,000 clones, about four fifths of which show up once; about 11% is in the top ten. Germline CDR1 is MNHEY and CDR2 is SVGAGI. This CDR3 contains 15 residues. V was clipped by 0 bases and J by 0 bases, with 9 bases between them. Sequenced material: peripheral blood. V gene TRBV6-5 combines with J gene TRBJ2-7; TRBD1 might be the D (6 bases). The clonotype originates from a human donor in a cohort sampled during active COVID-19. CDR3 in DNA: TGTGCCAGCAGTTACTCGGCAGGGGTCTCCTACGAGCAGTACTTC. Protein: CASSYSAGVSYEQYF.